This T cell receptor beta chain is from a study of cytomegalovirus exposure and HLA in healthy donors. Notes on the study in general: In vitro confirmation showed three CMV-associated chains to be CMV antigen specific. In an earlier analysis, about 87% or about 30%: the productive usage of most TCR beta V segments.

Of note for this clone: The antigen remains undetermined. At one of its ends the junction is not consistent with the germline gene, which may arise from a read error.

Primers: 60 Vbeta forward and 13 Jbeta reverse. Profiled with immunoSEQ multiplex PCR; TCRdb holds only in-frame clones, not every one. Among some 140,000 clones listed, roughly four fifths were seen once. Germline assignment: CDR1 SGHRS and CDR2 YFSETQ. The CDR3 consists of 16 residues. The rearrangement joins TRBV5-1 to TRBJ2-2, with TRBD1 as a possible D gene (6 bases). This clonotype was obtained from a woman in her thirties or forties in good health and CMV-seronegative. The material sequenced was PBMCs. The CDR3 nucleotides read TGCGCCAGCAAGGAACAGGGTCCCCCGAACGCCGGGGAGCTGTTTTTT. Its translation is CASKEQGPPNAGELFF.